The 26 T cell receptor beta chains given below trace back to one sample, sequenced in a study of blood T cell repertoires in COVID-19. Profiling relied on immunoSEQ multiplex PCR, and the TCRdb table lists in-frame clones only, not all of them. The sample yields about 60,000 clones, around 82% seen once. What was sequenced was peripheral blood. All receptors come from a woman at least 80 years old with acute or convalescent COVID-19.

The rearrangement links TRBV7-9 to TRBJ1-2, with a weak D call TRBD1 (6 bases). Trimming removed 2 bases from V and 0 bases from J, with 10 bases in between. CDR3 length: 15 amino acids. CDR1 and CDR2 from the germline V gene are SEHNR and FQNEAQ (reference sequence). For the CDR3, the DNA is TGTGCCAGCAGCTTAACAGGGAAGGCTAACTATGGCTACACCTTC. Translated, it gives CASSLTGKANYGYTF.

The genes are TRBV4-2 and TRBJ2-1; no reliable D call. V was clipped by 3 bases and J by 5 bases, with 14 bases between them. CDR3 size: 15 residues. CDR1 and CDR2 (germline): LGHNA, YNFKEQ. CDR3 loop: CASSQERRQNNEQFF. In DNA, the CDR3 is TGTGCCAGCAGCCAGGAAAGGCGGCAGAACAATGAGCAGTTCTTC.

In its sample, this clone was seen a few times. The chain carries TRBV7-8 and TRBJ2-7; the match to TRBD2 covers 7 bases. Germline lookup yields CDR1 SGHVS and CDR2 FQNEAQ. The CDR3 contains 16 residues. Trimming cost V 4 bases and J 1 base; bases outside gene matches: 10. The CDR3 nucleotides are TGTGCCAGCAGCTACCTGGCGGCTAGCGGATCCTACGAGCAGTACTTC. As protein: CASSYLAASGSYEQYF.

This clone was seen once. The chain combines TRBV5-4 with TRBJ2-2; D gene unclear. The CDR3 has 15 residues. V lost 3 bases and J lost 5, with 14 bases in between. Germline-derived CDR1 and CDR2 are SGHNT and YYREEE (reference sequence). The CDR3 region is CASSSSGARTGELFF. CDR3 coding DNA: TGTGCCAGCAGCTCTTCCGGAGCCCGTACCGGGGAGCTGTTTTTT.

This clone was seen once. The genes are TRBV25-1 and TRBJ1-2; 7 positions agree with TRBD1. Per the germline V gene, CDR1 is MGHDK and CDR2 is SYGVNS. V shed 9 bases and J 2 bases; nucleotides not matched to a gene: 3. The CDR3 contains 12 residues. In DNA, the CDR3 is TGTGCCAGTCAACAGGGGAACTATGGCTACACCTTC. Translation: CASQQGNYGYTF.

This rearrangement joins TRBV19 to TRBJ1-2, with D possibly TRBD1 on 5 matching bases. The CDR3 spans 16 residues. With 5 bases removed from V and 4 bases from J, the gap between germline ends came to 20 bases. Looked up from germline, CDR1 is LNHDA and CDR2 is SQIVND (reference sequence). The CDR3 region is CASSVGRNRGIYGYTF. In DNA form, the CDR3 reads TGTGCCAGTAGTGTCGGTCGCAATCGGGGGATCTATGGCTACACCTTC. The entire variable domain, with the rest obtained from reference TRBV19 and TRBJ1-2, is as follows: DGGITQSPKYLFRKEGQNVTLSCEQNLNHDAMYWYRQDPGQGLRLIYYSQIVNDFQKGDIAEGYSVSREKKESFPLTVTSAQKNPTAFYLCASSVGRNRGIYGYTFGSGTRLTVV.

The J gene is TRBJ2-7, the V gene TRBV5-4, with 8 nucleotides matching TRBD2. The germline CDR1 and CDR2 sequences are SGHNT and YYREEE (reference sequence). V shed 4 bases and J 7 bases; nucleotides not matched to a gene: 10. The CDR3 is made up of 14 amino acids. The CDR3 coding sequence is TGTGCCAGCAGCACGGGAACTAGCGGTAGGGAGCAGTACTTC. It codes for CASSTGTSGREQYF.

This clone was seen more than once but under ten times. J is TRBJ2-7 and V is TRBV5-1, with a weak D call TRBD1 (6 bases). CDR3 length: 16 residues. Trimming cost V 0 bases and J 0 bases, with 13 bases left between them. CDR1 is SGHRS and CDR2 is YFSETQ in the germline V gene. The CDR3 loop reads CASSLGGPGTSYEQYF. The CDR3 nucleotides are TGCGCCAGCAGCTTGGGGGGGCCGGGTACCTCCTACGAGCAGTACTTC.

The chain joins TRBV28 to TRBJ1-2; the D is unclear. The germline CDR1 and CDR2 sequences are MDHEN and SYDVKM. The V end lost 5 bases, the J end lost 8 bases, and 12 bases lay between the germline ends. CDR3 length equals 12 residues. The CDR3 region is CASSLTVYGYTF. The DNA for the CDR3 is TGTGCCAGCAGTCTCACAGTCTACGGCTACACCTTC.

Written as DNA, the CDR3 is TGTGCCAGCAGTTTAGGGGGCAGGGTTGAGACCCAGTACTTC. It codes for CASSLGGRVETQYF. The chain couples TRBV28 to TRBJ2-5; D is possibly TRBD1 (6 bases). CDR3 length: 14 residues. Germline CDR1 is MDHEN and CDR2 is SYDVKM. The ends were cut back, 2 bases at V and 5 bases at J, with 12 bases in the middle.

This chain uses TRBV5-4 with TRBJ1-2; 7 bases align to TRBD1. Germline CDR1 is SGHNT and CDR2 is YYREEE (reference sequence). With 4 bases clipped from V and 0 bases from J, the junction kept 12 bases outside the gene matches. This CDR3 comprises 17 residues. CDR3 amino acids: CASSDRTGPTSNYGYTF. DNA of the CDR3: TGTGCCAGCAGCGACCGGACAGGCCCAACTTCTAACTATGGCTACACCTTC.

The V call is TRBV11-2, the J call TRBJ2-2; a possible D gene is TRBD1 (5 bases). Germline V gene lookup returns CDR1 SGHAT and CDR2 FQNNGV. Trimming took 5 bases from V and 1 from J, leaving 17 bases between them. The length of the CDR3 is 17 residues. CDR3 nucleotide sequence: TGTGCCAGCAGCACAAGGGGCCCTCAAGAGAACACCGGGGAGCTGTTTTTT. Amino acids: CASSTRGPQENTGELFF.

V is TRBV2 and J is TRBJ2-2, with TRBD2 matching over 16 bases. This CDR3 has 17 amino acids. The V gene end was trimmed by 4 bases and the J gene end by 5 bases; junction bases not matched to a gene: 4. Germline CDR1 SNHLY, CDR2 FYNNEI. This CDR3 is CASSVGLAGGPTGELFF. CDR3 in DNA: TGTGCCAGCAGTGTGGGACTAGCGGGGGGGCCGACCGGGGAGCTGTTTTTT.

This clone was seen a few times. The J gene is TRBJ1-5, the V gene TRBV5-6, with 7 bases matching TRBD1. Germline V lookup: CDR1 SGHDT, CDR2 YYEEEE. The CDR3 consists of 14 residues. V was clipped by 3 bases and J by 5 bases; unmatched bases: 5. CDR3 amino acids: CASSYGDRDQPQHF. The CDR3, as DNA: TGTGCCAGCAGCTACGGTGACAGGGATCAGCCCCAGCATTTT.

The chain couples TRBV24-1 to TRBJ2-1, with D possibly matching TRBD2 (6 bases). Germline V gene data show CDR1 as KGHDR and CDR2 as SFDVKD. V was clipped by 9 bases and J by 5 bases, with 13 bases between them. The CDR3 loop spans 13 amino acids. The CDR3 here is CATGGLVNNEQFF. In DNA form, the CDR3 reads TGTGCCACCGGGGGACTTGTAAACAATGAGCAGTTCTTC.

V and J are TRBV24-1 and TRBJ2-1, with 11 nucleotides matching TRBD2. This CDR3 contains 16 residues. V lost 2 bases and J lost 4; bases outside the gene matches: 3. Germline CDR1 KGHDR, CDR2 SFDVKD. This chain's CDR3 is CATSDSGTSGYNEQFF. The CDR3 coding sequence is TGTGCCACCAGTGATTCCGGGACTAGCGGTTACAATGAGCAGTTCTTC.

The rearrangement uses TRBV7-3 and TRBJ2-2; 7 bases match TRBD2. CDR3 length: 16 amino acids. With V trimmed by 0 bases and J by 4 bases, 5 bases remained unmatched. Germline V gene data show CDR1 as SGHTA and CDR2 as FQGTGA. The CDR3 DNA reads TGTGCCAGCAGCTTAACGGCGGGAGCGGTCACCGGGGAGCTGTTTTTT. This translates into CASSLTAGAVTGELFF.

V gene TRBV2 combines with J gene TRBJ1-2; D may be TRBD1 (5 bases). The CDR3 runs to 13 residues. Between the trimmed V and J ends, which lost 4 bases and 5 bases, there was a span of 11 bases. CDR1 is SNHLY and CDR2 is FYNNEI in the germline V gene. CDR3 bases: TGTGCCAGCAGTGTTCAGGGCAGATATGGCTACACCTTC. The encoded protein is CASSVQGRYGYTF.

V and J are TRBV14 and TRBJ1-6; tentative D call: TRBD1 (5 bases). V lost 4 bases and J lost 3, with 7 bases in between. This CDR3 spans 14 amino acids. CDR1 and CDR2 from the germline V gene are SGHDN and FVKESK. CDR3: CASSRRDYNSPLHF. The CDR3 DNA is TGTGCCAGCAGCCGCAGGGACTATAATTCACCCCTCCACTTT.

CDR3 coding DNA: TGTGCCAGCAGCTTAGCCGACAGTCCGTACTTC. This sequence encodes CASSLADSPYF. The gene calls are TRBV7-9 and TRBJ2-7; D might be TRBD1 (5 bases). The germline gives CDR1 SEHNR, CDR2 FQNEAQ (reference sequence). Trimming removed 0 bases at V and 12 bases at J, with 9 bases between. The CDR3 is 11 amino acids.

The chain links TRBV5-1 to TRBJ2-3, with TRBD2 matching over 8 bases. This CDR3 region has 15 residues. J was trimmed by 1 base and V by 4 bases; bases with no gene match: 5. Germline lookup yields CDR1 SGHRS and CDR2 YFSETQ. CDR3 amino acids: CASSPGGDRTDTQYF. The DNA of the CDR3 is TGCGCCAGCAGCCCGGGGGGGGACCGCACAGATACGCAGTATTTT.

In its sample, this clone was seen once. The V gene is TRBV27, the J gene TRBJ1-1; 8 positions agree with TRBD1. CDR1 is MNHEY and CDR2 is SMNVEV in the germline V gene (reference sequence). The CDR3 length is 14 residues. J gave up 5 bases and V 3 bases, and 5 bases lay outside the gene matches. Here the CDR3 reads CASSLDRAGTEAFF. The DNA of the CDR3 is TGTGCCAGCAGTTTGGACAGGGCAGGAACTGAAGCTTTCTTT.

The sample holds a few counts of this clone. The gene calls are TRBV5-6 and TRBJ1-2, with no clear D. The CDR3 covers 16 residues. CDR1 is SGHDT, CDR2 YYEEEE, per germline. Trimming left V 6 bases short and J 5 bases short, with 23 bases between. The CDR3 loop reads CASTFSGGIREYGYTF. In DNA form, the CDR3 reads TGTGCCAGCACCTTTAGTGGCGGTATTAGAGAATATGGCTACACCTTC. The whole variable domain, remainder taken from reference TRBV5-6 and TRBJ1-2, is DAGVTQSPTHLIKTRGQQVTLRCSPKSGHDTVSWYQQALGQGPQFIFQYYEEEERQRGNFPDRFSGHQFPNYSSELNVNALLLGDSALYLCASTFSGGIREYGYTFGSGTRLTVV.

The chain has TRBV12-5 and TRBJ1-2; D perhaps matches TRBD1 (5 bases). CDR1 is LGHNT and CDR2 is FRNRAP in the germline V gene. Trimming pared 6 bases from V and 2 bases from J, leaving 13 bases between. This CDR3 region has 14 residues. This chain's CDR3 is CASGPGHRNYGYTF. The CDR3 DNA follows: TGTGCTAGTGGCCCAGGACACCGAAACTATGGCTACACCTTC.

The chain couples TRBV5-6 to TRBJ1-5; D call uncertain. V was cut by 0 bases and J by 7 bases, with 5 bases left in between. The CDR3 spans 12 residues. Germline assignment: CDR1 SGHDT and CDR2 YYEEEE. The CDR3 region is CASSLGPQPQHF. CDR3 DNA: TGTGCCAGCAGCTTGGGGCCGCAGCCCCAGCATTTT.

The CDR3 loop reads CASMMRLRVDTEAFF. The CDR3 bases are TGTGCCAGCATGATGAGGCTCAGGGTCGACACTGAAGCTTTCTTT. This sequence joins TRBV6-5 and TRBJ1-1, with D possibly matching TRBD1 (5 bases). The V end lost 7 bases, the J end lost 3 bases, and 18 bases lay between the germline ends. Germline V gene sequence: CDR1 MNHEY, CDR2 SVGAGI. The CDR3 is 15 amino acids.